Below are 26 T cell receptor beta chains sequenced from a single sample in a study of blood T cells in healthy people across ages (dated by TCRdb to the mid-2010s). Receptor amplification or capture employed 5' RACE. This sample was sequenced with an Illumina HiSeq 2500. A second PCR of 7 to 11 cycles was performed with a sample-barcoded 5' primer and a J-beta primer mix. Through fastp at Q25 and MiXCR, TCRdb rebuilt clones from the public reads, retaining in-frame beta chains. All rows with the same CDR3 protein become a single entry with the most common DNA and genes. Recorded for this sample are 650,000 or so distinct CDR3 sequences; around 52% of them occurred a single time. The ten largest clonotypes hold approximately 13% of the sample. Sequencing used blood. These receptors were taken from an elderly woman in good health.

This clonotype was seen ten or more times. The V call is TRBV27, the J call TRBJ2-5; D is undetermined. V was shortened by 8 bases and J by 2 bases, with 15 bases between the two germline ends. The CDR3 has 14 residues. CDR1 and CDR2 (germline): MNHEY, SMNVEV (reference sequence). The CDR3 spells CASARSTHQETQYF. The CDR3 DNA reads TGTGCCAGCGCGAGGAGCACCCATCAAGAGACCCAGTACTTC.

DNA of the CDR3: TGCAGCGTTGAAGGACAGGGGAGGTCCTACAATGAGCAGTACTTC. The encoded protein is CSVEGQGRSYNEQYF. This chain links TRBV29-1 with TRBJ2-7; TRBD1 matches at 8 bases. V gave up 1 base and J gave up 7 bases; unmatched junction bases: 12. This CDR3 is 15 amino acids long. From germline, CDR1 is SQVTM and CDR2 ANQGSEA.

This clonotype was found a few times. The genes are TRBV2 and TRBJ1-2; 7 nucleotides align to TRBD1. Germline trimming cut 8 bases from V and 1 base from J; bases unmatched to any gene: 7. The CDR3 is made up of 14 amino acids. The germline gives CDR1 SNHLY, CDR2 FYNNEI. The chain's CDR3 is CASSLQGGNYGYTF. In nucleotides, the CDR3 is TGTGCCAGCTCCCTTCAGGGGGGTAACTATGGCTACACCTTC.

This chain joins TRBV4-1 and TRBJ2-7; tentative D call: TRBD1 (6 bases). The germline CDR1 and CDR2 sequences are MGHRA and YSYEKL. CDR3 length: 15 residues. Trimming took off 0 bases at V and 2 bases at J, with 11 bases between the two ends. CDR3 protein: CASSQEMTGPYEQYF. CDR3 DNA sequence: TGCGCCAGCAGCCAAGAGATGACAGGTCCCTACGAGCAGTACTTC.

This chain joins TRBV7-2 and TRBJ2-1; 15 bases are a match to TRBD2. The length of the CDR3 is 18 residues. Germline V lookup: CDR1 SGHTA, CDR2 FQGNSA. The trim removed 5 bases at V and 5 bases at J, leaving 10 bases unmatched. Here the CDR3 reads CASSPRTSGRADHNEQFF. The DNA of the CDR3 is TGTGCCAGCAGCCCTAGGACTAGCGGGAGGGCCGATCACAATGAGCAGTTCTTC.

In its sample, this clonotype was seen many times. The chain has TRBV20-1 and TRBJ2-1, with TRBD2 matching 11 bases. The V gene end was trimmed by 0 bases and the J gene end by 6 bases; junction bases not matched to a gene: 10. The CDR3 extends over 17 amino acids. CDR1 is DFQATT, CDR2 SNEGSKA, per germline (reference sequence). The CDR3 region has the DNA TGCAGTGCTAGAGACCCCAACGCAGGACTAGCGGGCAATGAGCAGTTCTTC. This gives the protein CSARDPNAGLAGNEQFF.

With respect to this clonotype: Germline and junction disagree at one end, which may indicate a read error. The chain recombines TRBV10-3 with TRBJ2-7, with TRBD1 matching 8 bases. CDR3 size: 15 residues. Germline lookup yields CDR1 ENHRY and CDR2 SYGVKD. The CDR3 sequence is CATSEPGTGYYEQYF. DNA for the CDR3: TGTGCCACCAGTGAGCCCGGGACAGGATACTACGAGCAGTACTTC.

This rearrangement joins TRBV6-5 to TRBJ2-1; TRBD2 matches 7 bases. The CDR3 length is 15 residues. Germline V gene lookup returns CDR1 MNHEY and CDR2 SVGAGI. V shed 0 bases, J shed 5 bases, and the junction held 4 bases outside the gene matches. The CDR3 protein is CASSYSGGEHNEQFF. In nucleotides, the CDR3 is TGTGCCAGCAGTTACTCGGGGGGGGAGCACAATGAGCAGTTCTTC.

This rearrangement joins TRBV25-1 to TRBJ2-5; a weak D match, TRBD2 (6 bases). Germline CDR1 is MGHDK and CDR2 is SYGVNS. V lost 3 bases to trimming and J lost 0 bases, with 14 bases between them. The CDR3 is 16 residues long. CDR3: CASSDTRDRYQETQYF. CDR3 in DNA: TGTGCCAGCAGTGATACGCGGGATAGGTACCAAGAGACCCAGTACTTC.

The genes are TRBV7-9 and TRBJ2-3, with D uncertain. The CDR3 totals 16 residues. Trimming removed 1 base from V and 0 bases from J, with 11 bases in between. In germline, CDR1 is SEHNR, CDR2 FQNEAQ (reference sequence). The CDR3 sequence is CASSLGGNPSTDTQYF. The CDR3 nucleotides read TGTGCCAGCAGCTTAGGCGGAAACCCGAGCACAGATACGCAGTATTTT.

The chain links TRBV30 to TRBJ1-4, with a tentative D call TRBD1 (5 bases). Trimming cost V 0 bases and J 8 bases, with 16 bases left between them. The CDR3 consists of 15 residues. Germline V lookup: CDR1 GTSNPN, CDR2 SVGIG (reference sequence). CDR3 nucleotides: TGTGCCTGGAGTGTACCAAGGACATCGGGGGAAAAACTGTTTTTT. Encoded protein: CAWSVPRTSGEKLFF. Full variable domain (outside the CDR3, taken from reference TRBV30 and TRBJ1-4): SQTIHQWPATLVQPVGSPLSLECTVEGTSNPNLYWYRQAAGRGLQLLFYSVGIGQISSEVPQNLSASRPQDRQFILSSKKLLLSDSGFYLCAWSVPRTSGEKLFFGSGTQLSVL.

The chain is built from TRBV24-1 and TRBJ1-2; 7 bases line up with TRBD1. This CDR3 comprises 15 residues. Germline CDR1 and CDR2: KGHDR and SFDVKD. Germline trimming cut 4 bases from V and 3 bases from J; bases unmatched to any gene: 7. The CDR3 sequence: CATSDRERGHYGYTF. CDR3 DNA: TGTGCCACCAGTGACCGGGAAAGGGGGCACTATGGCTACACCTTC.

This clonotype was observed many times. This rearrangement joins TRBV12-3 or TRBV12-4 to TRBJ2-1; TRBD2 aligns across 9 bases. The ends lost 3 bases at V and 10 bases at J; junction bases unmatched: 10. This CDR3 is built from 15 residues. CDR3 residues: CASSLGREGLREQFF. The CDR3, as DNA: TGTGCCAGCAGTTTGGGGCGGGAGGGCCTTCGCGAGCAGTTCTTC.

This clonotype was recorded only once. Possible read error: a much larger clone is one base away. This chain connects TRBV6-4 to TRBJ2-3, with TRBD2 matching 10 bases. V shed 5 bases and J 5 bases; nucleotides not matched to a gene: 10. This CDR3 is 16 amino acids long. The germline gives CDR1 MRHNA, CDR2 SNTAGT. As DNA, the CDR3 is TGTGCCAGCAGTATCCAAGCGGGGGGGGGAGAAGATACGCAGTATTTT. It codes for CASSIQAGGGEDTQYF.

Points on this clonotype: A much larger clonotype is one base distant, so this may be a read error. CDR3 amino acids: CTSSLLSEETQYF. In DNA form, the CDR3 reads TGCACCAGCAGCTTGTTAAGCGAAGAGACCCAGTACTTC. The gene calls are TRBV5-1 and TRBJ2-7; D gene ambiguous. The DNA end is more similar to TRBJ2-5, so the J call may be wrong. The CDR3 spans 13 residues. Germline assignment: CDR1 SGHRS and CDR2 YFSETQ.

CDR3 protein: CASSVLAGSEQYF. In DNA, the CDR3 is TGTGCCAGCAGCGTCCTCGCAGGGTCCGAGCAGTACTTC. The chain has TRBV7-2 and TRBJ2-5, with D possibly TRBD1 on 5 matching bases. TRBJ2-7 explains the end of the DNA better; the J call may be wrong. The length of the CDR3 is 13 residues. Germline CDR1 and CDR2: SGHTA and FQGNSA.

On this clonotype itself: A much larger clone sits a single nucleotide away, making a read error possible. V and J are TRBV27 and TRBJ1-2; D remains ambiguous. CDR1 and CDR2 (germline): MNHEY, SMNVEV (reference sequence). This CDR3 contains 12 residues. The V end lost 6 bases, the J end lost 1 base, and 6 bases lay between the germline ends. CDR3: CASRAFNYGYTF. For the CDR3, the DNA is TGTGCCAGCAGGGCATTTAACTATGGCTACACCTTC.

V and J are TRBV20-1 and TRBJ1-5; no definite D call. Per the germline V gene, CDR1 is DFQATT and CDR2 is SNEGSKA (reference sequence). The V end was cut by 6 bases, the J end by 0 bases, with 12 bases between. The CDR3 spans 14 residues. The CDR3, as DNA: TGCAGTGCCAGAAGCGATGTTAGCAATCAGCCCCAGCATTTT. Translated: CSARSDVSNQPQHF.

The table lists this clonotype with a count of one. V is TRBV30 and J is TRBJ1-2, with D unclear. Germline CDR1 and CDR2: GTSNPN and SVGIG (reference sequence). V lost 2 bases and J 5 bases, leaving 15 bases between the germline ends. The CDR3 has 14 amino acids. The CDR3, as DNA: TGTGCCTGGAGTTTGGGCGGTCACGGGTATGGCTACACCTTC. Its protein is CAWSLGGHGYGYTF. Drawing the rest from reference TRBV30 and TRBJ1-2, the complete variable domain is SQTIHQWPATLVQPVGSPLSLECTVEGTSNPNLYWYRQAAGRGLQLLFYSVGIGQISSEVPQNLSASRPQDRQFILSSKKLLLSDSGFYLCAWSLGGHGYGYTFGSGTRLTVV.

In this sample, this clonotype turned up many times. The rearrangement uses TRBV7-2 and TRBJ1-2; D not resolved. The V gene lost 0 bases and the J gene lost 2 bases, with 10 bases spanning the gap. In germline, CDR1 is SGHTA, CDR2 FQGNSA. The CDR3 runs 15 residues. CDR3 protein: CASSLAAGGNYGYTF. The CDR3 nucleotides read TGTGCCAGCAGCTTAGCGGCCGGAGGGAACTATGGCTACACCTTC.

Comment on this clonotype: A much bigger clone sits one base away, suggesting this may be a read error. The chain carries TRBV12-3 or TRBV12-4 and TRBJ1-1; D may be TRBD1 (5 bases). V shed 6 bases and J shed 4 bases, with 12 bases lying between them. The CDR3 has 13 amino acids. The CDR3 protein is CASRPGGATEAFF. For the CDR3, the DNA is TGTGCCAGCAGACCGGGCGGGGCCACTGAAGCTTTCTTT.

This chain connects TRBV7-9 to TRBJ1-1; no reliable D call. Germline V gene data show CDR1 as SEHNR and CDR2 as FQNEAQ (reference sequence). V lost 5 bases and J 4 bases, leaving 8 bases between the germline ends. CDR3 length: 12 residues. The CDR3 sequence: CASSPLVTEAFF. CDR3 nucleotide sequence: TGTGCCAGCAGCCCCCTGGTCACTGAAGCTTTCTTT.

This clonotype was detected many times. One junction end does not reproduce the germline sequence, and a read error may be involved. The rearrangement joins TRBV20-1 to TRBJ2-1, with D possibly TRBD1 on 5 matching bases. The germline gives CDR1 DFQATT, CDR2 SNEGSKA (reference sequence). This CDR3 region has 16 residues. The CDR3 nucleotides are TGCAGTGCTAGAGATCGAAGGCAGGGCCCCTATAATGAGCAGTTCTTC. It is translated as CSARDRRQGPYNEQFF.

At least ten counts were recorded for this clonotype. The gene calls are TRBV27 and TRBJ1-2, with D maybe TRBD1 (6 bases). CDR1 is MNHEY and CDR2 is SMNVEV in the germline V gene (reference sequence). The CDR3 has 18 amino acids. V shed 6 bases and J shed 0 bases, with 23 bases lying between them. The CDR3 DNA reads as TGTGCCAGCAGGCCTTTAGGTGGGGGCAGGCGATCTAACTATGGCTACACCTTC. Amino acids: CASRPLGGGRRSNYGYTF.

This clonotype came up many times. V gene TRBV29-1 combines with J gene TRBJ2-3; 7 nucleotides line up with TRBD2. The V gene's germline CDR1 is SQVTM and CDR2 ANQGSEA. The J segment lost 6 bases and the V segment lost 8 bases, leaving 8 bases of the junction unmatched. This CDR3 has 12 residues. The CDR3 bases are TGCAGCTCCTTGGGGGGGACGGATACGCAGTATTTT. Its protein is CSSLGGTDTQYF.

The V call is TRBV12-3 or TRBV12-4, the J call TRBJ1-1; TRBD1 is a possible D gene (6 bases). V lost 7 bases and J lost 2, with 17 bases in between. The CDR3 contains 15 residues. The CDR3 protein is CASTRDRPTNTEAFF. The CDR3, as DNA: TGTGCCAGCACCCGAGACAGGCCCACAAACACTGAAGCTTTCTTT.